These 15 T cell receptor delta chains share one sample of origin, sequenced in a study of gamma-delta T cells after stem cell transplantation. TCRdb re-called clones from the RT-PCR reads using CATT. The sample holds about 2,200 delta-chain clones; less than 4% are singletons and the top ten take around 52%. Sequenced sample: gamma-delta T cells. These receptors originate from a human donor. It is not recorded whose cells these are; they may come from a transplant donor.

By frequency in the sample, this clone is medium-sized. This chain uses TRDV2 with TRDJ1, with 7 bases lining up with TRDD3. Germline assignment: CDR1 GEAIGNYY and CDR2 EKD. CDR3 length equals 18 residues. V was pared by 1 base and J by 4 bases, with 17 bases of the junction left unmatched. CDR3 sequence reads: CACDTLSAEVGEGDKLIF. The CDR3 DNA follows: TGTGCCTGTGACACTTTATCGGCCGAGGTGGGGGAAGGCGATAAACTCATCTTT.

As for this clone: A much more abundant neighbour one base away suggests this may be a read error. J is TRDJ2 and V is TRDV2, with 10 bases that match TRDD3. CDR3 length: 18 amino acids. V gave up 0 bases and J gave up 11 bases; unmatched junction bases: 17. CDR1 is GEAIGNYY and CDR2 is EKD in the germline V gene. In DNA, the CDR3 is TGTGCCTGTGACACCGTAGCAGGAGCGGGGGATACGCTGGGTCAACTCTTCTTT. This codes for CACDTVAGAGDTLGQLFF.

In this sample, this clone is medium-sized. The V and J genes are TRDV2 and TRDJ1; D unclear. V lost 3 bases and J lost 0, with 16 bases in between. The CDR3 runs 16 residues. CDR1 and CDR2 from the germline V gene are GEAIGNYY and EKD. The CDR3 loop is CACDPLSDGDTDKLIF. The CDR3, as DNA: TGTGCCTGTGACCCCCTAAGTGACGGGGACACCGATAAACTCATCTTT.

This clone rates as medium-sized (0.01 to 0.1%). A read error likely explains this, since a far larger clone differs by one base. This chain links TRDV2 with TRDJ3; 7 bases are a match to TRDD3. This CDR3 comprises 25 residues. Germline V gene lookup returns CDR1 GEAIGNYY and CDR2 EKD. Trimming took 0 bases from V and 1 from J; bases not matched to a gene: 26. The CDR3 bases are TGTGCCTGTGACACCGTGAGTGGATGGGGGACCCCGCTTCGTTTACCGTCCTGGGACACCCGACAGATGTTTTTC. Residues: CACDTVSGWGTPLRLPSWDTRQMFF.

In regard to this clone: A much larger clone differs from this one at a single base, so this may be a read error. This same CDR3 is encoded by further DNA sequences in the sample. This chain links TRDV2 with TRDJ3; 9 positions match TRDD3. J gave up 0 bases and V 0 bases, and 20 bases lay outside the gene matches. Germline V gene data show CDR1 as GEAIGNYY and CDR2 as EKD. This CDR3 has 24 amino acids. CDR3 DNA: TGTGCCTGTGACACCGTAGTGACTGATGTACTGGGGGACGCCAACTCCTGGGACACCCGACAGATGTTTTTC. It encodes CACDTVVTDVLGDANSWDTRQMFF.

This clone has only a few counts. A far larger clone is just one base off, so this is likely a read error. Within the sample, other DNA sequences also encode this same CDR3. The chain links TRDV2 to TRDJ1, with D unclear. V was pared by 0 bases and J by 1 base, with 11 bases between. Per the germline V gene, CDR1 is GEAIGNYY and CDR2 is EKD. The CDR3 covers 15 residues. CDR3 in DNA: TGTGCCTGTGACACCGTATCCGGAACCACCGATAAACTCATCTTT. Translation gives CACDTVSGTTDKLIF.

Concerning this clone: TCRdb's entry gives the protein of a much larger clone, which mismatches this DNA's translation at residue 9, likely from a read error; the protein reported here is translated from the DNA. The V call is TRDV2, the J call TRDJ1, with 8 bases identical to TRDD3. CDR1 GEAIGNYY and CDR2 EKD come from the germline V gene. The CDR3 length is 16 residues. Trimming at V came to 3 bases and at J to 1 base, leaving 9 bases not matched to a gene. CDR3 amino acids: CACDDLLGGATDKLIF. For the CDR3, the DNA is TGTGCCTGTGACGACCTACTGGGGGGTGCCACCGATAAACTCATCTTT.

The sample holds a few counts of this clone. A read error is the likely source, as a far larger clone sits one nucleotide away. The rearrangement uses TRDV2 and TRDJ1, with TRDD3 matching 7 bases. J gave up 1 base and V 2 bases, and 12 bases lay outside the gene matches. The CDR3 has 17 amino acids. Germline V lookup: CDR1 GEAIGNYY, CDR2 EKD. Here the CDR3 reads CACDKLGNLGLTDKLIF. Written as DNA, the CDR3 is TGTGCCTGTGACAAACTGGGGAATTTGGGTCTCACCGATAAACTCATCTTT.

This clone was recorded a few times. The chain couples TRDV2 to TRDJ1; TRDD3 aligns across 8 bases. Germline-derived CDR1 and CDR2 are GEAIGNYY and EKD. J was trimmed by 1 base and V by 3 bases; bases with no gene match: 9. This CDR3 spans 16 amino acids. The CDR3 DNA follows: TGTGCCTGTGACGCGTTAGGGGATACCGGCACCGATAAACTCATCTTT. The encoded protein is CACDALGDTGTDKLIF.

Details on this clone: This likely stems from a read error, as it lies one base from a far larger clone. The chain links TRDV2 to TRDJ1; no clear D gene. This CDR3 has 17 amino acids. CDR1 is GEAIGNYY and CDR2 is EKD in the germline V gene. CDR3 protein: CACDTVGRRGNTNKLIF. CDR3 DNA sequence: TGTGCCTGTGACACCGTAGGAAGAAGGGGTAACACCAATAAACTCATCTTT.

Within the sample, this clone is medium-sized. At the DNA level, this CDR3 is encoded by other sequences in the same sample as well. The chain uses TRDV2 and TRDJ1, with TRDD3 matching over 7 bases. The V gene's germline CDR1 is GEAIGNYY and CDR2 EKD. V lost 0 bases and J lost 0; bases outside the gene matches: 0. This CDR3 contains 14 residues. CDR3 in amino acids: CACDTGGYTDKLIF. The CDR3 coding sequence is TGTGCCTGTGACACCGGGGGATACACCGATAAACTCATCTTT.

As regards this clone: TCRdb's protein, taken from a much larger clone, differs from this DNA's translation at residue 3, likely owing to a read error; the protein displayed comes from the DNA. The same CDR3 can be traced to other DNA sequences in this sample. The J gene is TRDJ1, the V gene TRDV1; a weak D match, TRDD3 (6 bases). From germline, CDR1 is TSWWSYY and CDR2 QGS. The CDR3 is made up of 19 amino acids. The CDR3 DNA sequence: TGTGCTCCTGGGGAACCCTTCTTTACAACCCCTTATGGGGTCGATAAACTCATCTTT. Protein product: CAPGEPFFTTPYGVDKLIF.

This clone counts as medium-sized. The chain recombines TRDV2 with TRDJ1; 13 bases agree with TRDD3. There are 18 residues in the CDR3. V gave up 3 bases and J gave up 3 bases; unmatched junction bases: 12. From germline, CDR1 is GEAIGNYY and CDR2 EKD. DNA for the CDR3: TGTGCCTGTGACCCCCTGGTACTGGGGGATACGCGGTCCGATAAACTCATCTTT. As protein: CACDPLVLGDTRSDKLIF.

This clone has a handful of counts. The translation of this DNA and the TCRdb protein of a much larger clone differ at residue 16, probably owing to a read error; the protein shown here is translated from the DNA. The chain recombines TRDV2 with TRDJ1; 12 bases line up with TRDD3. The CDR3 is 18 residues long. Germline-derived CDR1 and CDR2 are GEAIGNYY and EKD. CDR3 DNA sequence: TGTGCCTGTGACACCGTCGGACTGGGGGATACTGGCACCGATAAACCCATCTTT. Protein product: CACDTVGLGDTGTDKPIF.

The chain combines TRDV2 with TRDJ3; 10 positions match TRDD3. CDR3 length equals 19 residues. V was pared by 1 base and J by 0 bases, with 5 bases of the junction left unmatched. Per the germline V gene, CDR1 is GEAIGNYY and CDR2 is EKD. The CDR3 nucleotides are TGTGCCTGTGACACACTGGGGGATGACAGCTCCTGGGACACCCGACAGATGTTTTTC. As protein: CACDTLGDDSSWDTRQMFF.